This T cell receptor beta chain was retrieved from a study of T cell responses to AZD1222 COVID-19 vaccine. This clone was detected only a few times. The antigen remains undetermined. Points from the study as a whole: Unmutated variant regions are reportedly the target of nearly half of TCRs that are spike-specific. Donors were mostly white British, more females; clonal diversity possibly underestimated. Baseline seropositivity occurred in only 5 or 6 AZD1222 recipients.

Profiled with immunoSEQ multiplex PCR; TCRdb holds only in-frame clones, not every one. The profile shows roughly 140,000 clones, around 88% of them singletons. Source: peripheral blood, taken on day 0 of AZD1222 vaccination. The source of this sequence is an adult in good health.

This CDR3 is CASSPSVGSQPQHF. CDR3 nucleotide sequence: TGTGCCAGCAGTCCCAGTGTGGGTTCCCAGCCCCAGCATTTT. V gene TRBV28 combines with J gene TRBJ1-5, with unresolved D. CDR3 length: 14 residues. V was shortened by 5 bases and J by 7 bases, with 15 bases between the two germline ends. CDR1 and CDR2 from the germline V gene are MDHEN and SYDVKM.